Shown below are 2 T cell receptor beta chains from a single sample sequenced in a study of regulatory T cells. Regarding the study as a whole: In CD3G-deficient patients, conventional CD4+ T cells were enriched for hydrophobic CDR3 residues at positions 6 and 7.

No antigens are known for them. The primer mix had 52 TRBV and 13 TRBJ primers. This table comes from immunoSEQ multiplex PCR, and its TCRdb copy is limited to in-frame clones, with some not included. The table includes about 21,000 clones, around nine tenths detected once. Sequencing was performed on conventional CD4+ T cells sorted from blood. The origin of the receptors is a child aged 5-17 years with CD3G deficiency.

The genes are TRBV20-1 and TRBJ2-1; D unresolved. CDR1 and CDR2 from the germline V gene are DFQATT and SNEGSKA (reference sequence). Between the trimmed V and J ends, which lost 2 bases and 7 bases, there was a span of 6 bases. This CDR3 spans 11 amino acids. The CDR3 DNA follows: TGCAGTGCTAGAATGGTGAATGAGCAGTTCTTC. Its protein product is CSARMVNEQFF.

The chain uses TRBV6-1 and TRBJ2-1; tentative D call: TRBD2 (6 bases). Deletions cut 4 bases from V and 8 bases from J, with 15 bases between. CDR3 length equals 14 residues. Germline V gene sequence: CDR1 MNHNS, CDR2 SASEGT. As DNA, the CDR3 is TGTGCCAGCAGTGTGGAGAGGGCGGGGTATGAGCAGTTCTTC. Amino acids: CASSVERAGYEQFF.